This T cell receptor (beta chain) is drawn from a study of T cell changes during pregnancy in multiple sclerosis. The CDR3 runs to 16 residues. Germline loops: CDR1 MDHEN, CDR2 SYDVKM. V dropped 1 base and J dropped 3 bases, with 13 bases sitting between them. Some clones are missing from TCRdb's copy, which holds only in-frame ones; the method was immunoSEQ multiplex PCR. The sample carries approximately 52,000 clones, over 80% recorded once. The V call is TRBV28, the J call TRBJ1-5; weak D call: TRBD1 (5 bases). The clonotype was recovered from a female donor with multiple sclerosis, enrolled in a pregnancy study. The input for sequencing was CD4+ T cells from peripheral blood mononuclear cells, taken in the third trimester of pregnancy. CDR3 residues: CASSLLGRTDNQPQHF. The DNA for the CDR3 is TGTGCCAGCAGTTTATTGGGGCGGACCGACAATCAGCCCCAGCATTTT.